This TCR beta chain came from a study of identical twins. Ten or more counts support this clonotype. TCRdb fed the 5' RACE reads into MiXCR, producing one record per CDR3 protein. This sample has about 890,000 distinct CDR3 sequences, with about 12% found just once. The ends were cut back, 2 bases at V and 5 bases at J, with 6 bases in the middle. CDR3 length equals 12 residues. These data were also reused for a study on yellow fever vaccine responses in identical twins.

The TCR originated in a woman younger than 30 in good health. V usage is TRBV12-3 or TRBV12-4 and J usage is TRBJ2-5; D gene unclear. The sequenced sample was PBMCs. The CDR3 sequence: CASSLYGETQYF. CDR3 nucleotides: TGTGCCAGCAGTTTATATGGGGAGACCCAGTACTTC.